This entry is about one TCR beta chain. This entry belongs to a study of blood T cells in healthy people across ages. Alongside a J-beta primer mix, a sample-barcoded 5' primer served in a second PCR lasting about 7 to 11 cycles. TCRdb recomputed calls from the 5' RACE reads with MiXCR, one row per CDR3 protein. The sample includes around 1.1 million distinct CDR3 sequences, 30% to 40% of them seen just once. Germline V gene lookup returns CDR1 SGDLS and CDR2 YYNGEE. J was trimmed by 7 bases and V by 3 bases; bases with no gene match: 15. The CDR3 loop spans 16 amino acids. The sample consisted of blood. The genes are TRBV9 and TRBJ2-7; TRBD2 matches at 8 bases. This receptor was identified in a man aged 18 to 30 in good health. Here the CDR3 reads CASSALLAGGNNEQYF. In DNA form, the CDR3 reads TGTGCCAGCAGCGCCCTCTTGGCGGGGGGTAACAATGAGCAGTACTTC.